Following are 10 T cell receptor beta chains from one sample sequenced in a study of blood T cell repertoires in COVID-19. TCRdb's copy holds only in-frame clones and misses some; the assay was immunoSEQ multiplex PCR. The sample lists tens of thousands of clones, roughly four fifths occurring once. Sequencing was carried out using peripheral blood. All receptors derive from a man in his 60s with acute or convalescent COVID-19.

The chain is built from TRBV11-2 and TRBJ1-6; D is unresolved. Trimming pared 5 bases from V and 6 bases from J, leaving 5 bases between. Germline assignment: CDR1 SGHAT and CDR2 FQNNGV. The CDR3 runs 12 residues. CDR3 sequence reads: CASSRSNSPLHF. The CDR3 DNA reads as TGTGCCAGCAGCCGCAGTAATTCACCCCTCCACTTT.

The CDR3, as DNA: TGTGCCAGCAGTTTAGACAGCAACCCCTCCTACGAGCAGTACTTC. Encoded protein: CASSLDSNPSYEQYF. The chain combines TRBV6-5 with TRBJ2-7; D may be TRBD1 (5 bases). The V end lost 4 bases, the J end lost 0 bases, and 13 bases lay between the germline ends. The CDR3 length is 15 residues. In germline, CDR1 is MNHEY, CDR2 SVGAGI.

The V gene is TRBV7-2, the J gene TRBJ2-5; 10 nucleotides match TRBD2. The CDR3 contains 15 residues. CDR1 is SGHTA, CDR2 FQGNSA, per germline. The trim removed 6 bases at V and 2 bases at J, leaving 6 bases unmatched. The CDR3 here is CASSPGTSVQETQYF. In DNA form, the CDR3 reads TGTGCCAGCAGTCCCGGGACTAGCGTTCAAGAGACCCAGTACTTC. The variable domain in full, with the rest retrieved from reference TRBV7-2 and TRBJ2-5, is GAGVSQSPSNKVTEKGKDVELRCDPISGHTALYWYRQSLGQGLEFLIYFQGNSAPDKSGLPSDRFSAERTGGSVSTLTIQRTQQEDSAVYLCASSPGTSVQETQYFGPGTRLLVL.

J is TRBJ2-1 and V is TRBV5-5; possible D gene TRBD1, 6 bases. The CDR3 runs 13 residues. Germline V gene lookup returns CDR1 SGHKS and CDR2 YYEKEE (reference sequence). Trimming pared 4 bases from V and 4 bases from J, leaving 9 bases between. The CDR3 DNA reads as TGTGCCAGCAGCCCCACAGGGTACAATGAGCAGTTCTTC. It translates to CASSPTGYNEQFF.

CDR3 region: CASDTGSYEQYF. The CDR3 DNA follows: TGTGCCAGCGATACAGGTTCCTACGAGCAGTACTTC. The chain combines TRBV6-5 with TRBJ2-7, with a possible D match to TRBD1 (5 bases). The germline V gene encodes CDR1 MNHEY and CDR2 SVGAGI. The CDR3 is 12 amino acids. V was trimmed by 8 bases and J by 1 base, leaving 9 bases between them.

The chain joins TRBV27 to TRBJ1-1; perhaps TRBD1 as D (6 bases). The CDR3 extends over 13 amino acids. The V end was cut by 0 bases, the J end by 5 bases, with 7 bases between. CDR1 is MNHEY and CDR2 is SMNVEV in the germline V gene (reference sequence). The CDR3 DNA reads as TGTGCCAGCAGTTTATCTAGGGGGACTGAAGCTTTCTTT. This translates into CASSLSRGTEAFF.

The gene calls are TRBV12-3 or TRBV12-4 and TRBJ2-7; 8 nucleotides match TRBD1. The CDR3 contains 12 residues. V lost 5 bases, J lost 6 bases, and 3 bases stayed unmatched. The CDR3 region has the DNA TGTGCCAGCAGTGGACAGGGTCGCGAGCAGTACTTC. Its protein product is CASSGQGREQYF.

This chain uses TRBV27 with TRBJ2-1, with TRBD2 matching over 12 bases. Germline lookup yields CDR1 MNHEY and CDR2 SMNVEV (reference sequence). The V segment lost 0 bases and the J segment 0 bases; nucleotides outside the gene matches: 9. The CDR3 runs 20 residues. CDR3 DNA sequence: TGTGCCAGCAGTTTATCCCCTAGCGGGGGGGCGGGGAGCTCCTACAATGAGCAGTTCTTC. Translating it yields CASSLSPSGGAGSSYNEQFF.

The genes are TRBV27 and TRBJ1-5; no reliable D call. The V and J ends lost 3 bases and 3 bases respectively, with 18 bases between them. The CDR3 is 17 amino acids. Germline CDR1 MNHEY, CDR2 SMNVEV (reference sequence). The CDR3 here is CASSFGRVSSPNQPQHF. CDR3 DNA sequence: TGTGCCAGCAGTTTTGGTCGGGTCAGCAGCCCCAATCAGCCCCAGCATTTT.

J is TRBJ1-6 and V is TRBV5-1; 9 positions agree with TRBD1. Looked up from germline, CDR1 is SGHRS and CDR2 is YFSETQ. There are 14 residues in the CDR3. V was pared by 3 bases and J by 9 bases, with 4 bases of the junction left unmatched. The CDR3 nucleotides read TGCGCCAGCAGCTCACAGGGGGCTGGTTCACCCCTCCACTTT. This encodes CASSSQGAGSPLHF.